This TCR beta chain originates from a study of OX40 agonist ivuxolimab in advanced cancers. For context, the study as a whole: Ivuxolimab, which targeted the costimulatory receptor OX40 (CD134), was an agonistic, fully human IgG2 monoclonal antibody. Intravenous ivuxolimab was administered to patients every 2 weeks at six dose levels: 0.01, 0.1, 0.3, 1.5, 3 and 10 mg/kg. Among the roughly 52 dose-escalation patients, around 20 had hepatocellular carcinoma, roughly 15 melanoma, 9 renal cell carcinoma and 9 head and neck cancer. In the dose-escalation cohort, 82.7% of patients were male, and the mean age was approximately 55 years, with a range of about 20 to 79. Patients were allowed to have had prior anti-PD-1, anti-PD-L1 or anti-CTLA-4 therapy, and approximately 43% of the dose-escalation patients had previously received checkpoint inhibitors. Partial responses occurred in three dose-escalation patients, of whom one had hepatocellular carcinoma and two had cutaneous melanoma. Peripheral TCRbeta sequencing aimed to test whether ivuxolimab altered TCR sequence diversity and caused clonal T-cell expansion. The monotherapy dose-escalation portion (N ≈ 50 patients) of the phase I ivuxolimab trial is reported in the paper.

This clone showed up just once. No antigen is known for it. There are no base qualities to consult, and no much larger clone falls within one base. To sequence the TCRbeta CDR3 region, genomic DNA was isolated from the sorted cells. The immunoSEQ Assay was used to sequence the TCRbeta CDR3 regions. Drawn from immuneACCESS, this table holds only the in-frame rearrangements with V and J called that TCRdb kept. Clones are partly lost; checked studies trace under half to an unresolved V gene and leave the rest unexplained. Within this sample are more than 65,000 clones, with over 65% of them counted one time only. 5% to 6.5% of the sample is in the top ten clones. From the cysteine through the phenylalanine, the CDR3 covers 12 amino acids. The kept DNA is CDR3 alone, 36 bases in frame from the first base. The germline V gene (reference sequence) gives CDR1 as MNHEY and CDR2 as SMNVEV. Ends trimmed: V by 4 bases, J by 6 bases; bases unmatched to a gene: 3.

Points the paper makes about the study in general: The antigen specificity of the clonally expanded peripheral T cells was not determined. Partial responders in the 0.1-3.0 mg/kg groups had among the lowest normalized peripheral clonal expansion, especially among CD8+ T cells. After ivuxolimab, more expanded clones were found on average in CD8+ T cells than in CD4+ T cells. Low levels of normalized T-cell clonal expansion were also seen in some patients who did not respond. Clonal expansion of both CD4+ and CD8+ blood T cells was observed from baseline to week 6 at doses 0.1 to 3.0 mg/kg.

The trial excluded patients who had a history of autoimmune disease or were on systemic immunosuppression. In every dose cohort, peripheral blood was drawn for TCR sequencing at baseline, cycle 4 day 1, and cycle 7 day 1. The samples were drawn from a first-in-human, open-label, multicenter phase I dose-escalation trial of ivuxolimab. Adults with locally advanced or metastatic head and neck squamous cell, hepatocellular, melanoma or renal cell carcinoma were enrolled in the trial. Before TCR sequencing, CD4+ and CD8+ T cells were separately sorted from peripheral blood. This TCR came from an adult with an advanced solid tumor such as melanoma, head and neck, liver or kidney cancer. Sequencing used CD4+ or CD8+ T cells sorted from blood, obtained in a trial of the OX40 agonist ivuxolimab. The receptor chain draws on TRBV27 and TRBJ2-7, and TRBD1 matches 7 of the central bases. The CDR3 reads as follows: CASSSTGTEQYF. Read as DNA, the sequence is TGTGCCAGCAGTTCGACAGGGACCGAGCAGTACTTC.